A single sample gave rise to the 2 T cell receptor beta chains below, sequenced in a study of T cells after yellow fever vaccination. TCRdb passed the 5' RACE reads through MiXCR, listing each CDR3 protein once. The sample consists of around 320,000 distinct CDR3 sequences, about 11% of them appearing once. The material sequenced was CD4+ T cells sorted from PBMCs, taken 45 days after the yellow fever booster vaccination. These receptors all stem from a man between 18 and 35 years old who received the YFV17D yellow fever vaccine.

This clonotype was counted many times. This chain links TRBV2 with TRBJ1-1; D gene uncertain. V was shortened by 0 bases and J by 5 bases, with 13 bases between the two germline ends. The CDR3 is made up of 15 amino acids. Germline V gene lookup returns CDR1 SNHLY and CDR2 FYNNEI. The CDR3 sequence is CASSEALVQWTEAFF. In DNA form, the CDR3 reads TGTGCCAGCAGTGAAGCGCTTGTTCAGTGGACTGAAGCTTTCTTT.

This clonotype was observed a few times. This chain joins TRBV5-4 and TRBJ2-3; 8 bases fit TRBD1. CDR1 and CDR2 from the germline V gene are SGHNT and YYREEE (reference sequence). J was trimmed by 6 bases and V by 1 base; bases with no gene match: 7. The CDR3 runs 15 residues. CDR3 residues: CASSLSTGGWDTQYF. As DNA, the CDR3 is TGTGCCAGCAGCTTGAGTACAGGGGGTTGGGATACGCAGTATTTT.